The next 3 T cell receptor beta chains were all read from a single sample in a study of blood T cell repertoires in COVID-19. Assay: immunoSEQ multiplex PCR; the TCRdb copy retains only in-frame clones and omits some. The top ten clones hold roughly 2.3% of a sample with under 200,000 clones, more than 75% of them seen once. Material: peripheral blood. The receptors originated from a man aged 18 to 29 with acute or convalescent COVID-19.

This chain joins TRBV10-1 and TRBJ1-6, with TRBD1 matching 9 bases. The CDR3 covers 15 residues. The germline gives CDR1 WNHNN, CDR2 SYGVQD (reference sequence). V dropped 7 bases and J dropped 7; count of bases not matched to a gene: 8. DNA for the CDR3: TGCGCCAGCACCTCCGGGACAGGGCCGAATTCACCCCTCCACTTT. It is translated as CASTSGTGPNSPLHF.

The CDR3 loop reads CASSLVHSGDYTF. The CDR3 DNA reads TGCGCCAGCAGCTTGGTTCACTCCGGAGACTACACCTTC. V is TRBV5-1 and J is TRBJ1-2; D call uncertain. The V gene's germline CDR1 is SGHRS and CDR2 YFSETQ. Between the trimmed V and J ends, which lost 0 bases and 10 bases, there was a span of 13 bases. The CDR3 covers 13 residues.

The CDR3 bases are TGTGCCAGCAGTCCAACATCCCGACAGTCAGGATGGGATACGCAGTATTTT. Translated: CASSPTSRQSGWDTQYF. J is TRBJ2-3 and V is TRBV27; a possible D gene is TRBD1 (5 bases). V was trimmed by 5 bases and J by 6 bases, leaving 24 bases between them. Germline CDR1 reads MNHEY; CDR2 reads SMNVEV (reference sequence). The CDR3 is made up of 17 amino acids.